These T cell receptor beta chains were read from a single sample in a study of CD8 T cells in Susac syndrome. TCRdb called the immunoSEQ multiplex PCR reads again in MiXCR, with one record for every CDR3 protein. This sample has about 300,000 distinct CDR3 sequences, with approximately 85% found just once. Sequencing input: CD8+ T cells from PBMCs. The origin of the receptors is a human donor with multiple sclerosis. CDR3s include the opening cysteine and the closing phenylalanine or tryptophan. A D gene is named only where the DNA matches it firmly. Rows may omit the clone size; those that give it use once, few, many or a size class.

>NA|TRBJ2-7|TRBV28|few
TGTGCCAGCAGTTCCCTCCCGGGAGAGCAGTACTTC
CASSSLPGEQYF
>NA|TRBJ2-7|TRBV27|NA
TGTGCCAGCAGTTTAGGGGGGCCAGGGGAGCAGTACTTC
CASSLGGPGEQYF
>TRBD2|TRBJ2-1|TRBV7-9|NA
TGTGCCAGCAGCGCCCTCACGTCGCTAGCGGGATTATACAATGAGCAGTTCTTC
CASSALTSLAGLYNEQFF
>NA|TRBJ2-7|TRBV12-3/TRBV12-4|NA
TGTGCCAGCAGTTCAGAGGGGACGGGCGAGCAGTACTTC
CASSSEGTGEQYF
>NA|TRBJ1-5|TRBV7-9|NA
TGTGCCAGCAGCTCGAATAAAGCAGGAACGGACCCCAATCAGCCCCAGCATTTT
CASSSNKAGTDPNQPQHF
>NA|TRBJ1-2|TRBV29-1|NA
TGCAGCGTGCCCGGGACGGGAGCTCCTGGCTACACCTTC
CSVPGTGAPGYTF
>NA|TRBJ2-1|TRBV19|NA
TGTGCCAGTAGTATCCAGGAATTCTACAATGAGCAGTTCTTC
CASSIQEFYNEQFF
>NA|TRBJ2-1|TRBV15|NA
TGTGCCACCGGGGGATACCCGTACAATGAGCAGTTCTTC
CATGGYPYNEQFF
>TRBD1|TRBJ1-5|TRBV20-1|NA
TGCAGTGCTAGAGATGACAGGGACTATAGCAATCAGCCCCAGCATTTT
CSARDDRDYSNQPQHF
>NA|TRBJ1-5|TRBV3-1|NA
TGTGCCAGCAGCCAAGAGTCGGGGAATCAGCCCCAGCATTTT
CASSQESGNQPQHF
>NA|TRBJ2-7|TRBV28|NA
TGTGCCAGCAGTCCCGGGGGAACCGGGACATTCTTCTACGAGCAGTACTTC
CASSPGGTGTFFYEQYF
>TRBD2|TRBJ2-7|TRBV7-9|NA
TGTGCCAGCAGCCCAGAATTAGCGGGAAGGTCCCACGAGCAGTACTTC
CASSPELAGRSHEQYF
>NA|TRBJ2-2|TRBV21-1|NA
TGTGCCAGCAGCAAAAAGGGGGCTAGCGAAAACACCGGGGAGCTGTTTTTT
CASSKKGASENTGELFF
>NA|TRBJ2-1|TRBV10-3|NA
TGTGCCACGGGACTTTACTACAATGAGCAGTTCTTC
CATGLYYNEQFF
>NA|TRBJ1-2|TRBV14|NA
TGTGCCAGCAGCCAAGATATGGTTAACTATGGCTACACCTTC
CASSQDMVNYGYTF
>TRBD2|TRBJ2-1|TRBV15|NA
TGTGCCACCAGCAGACGTCTAGCGGGAGGGCCTTACAATGAGCAGTTCTTC
CATSRRLAGGPYNEQFF
>NA|TRBJ2-4|TRBV11-2|NA
TGTGCCAGCAGCTTCCCCGATTCGGTAATAGCCAAAAACATTCAGTACTTC
CASSFPDSVIAKNIQYF
>TRBD2|TRBJ2-7|TRBV19|NA
TGTGCCAGTAGTCCTTGGACTAGCTCTCCCTACGAGCAGTACTTC
CASSPWTSSPYEQYF
>NA|TRBJ2-7|TRBV4-1|once
TGCGCCAGCAGCCAGCTATGGGACTCCTCCAGACACGAGCAGTACTTC
CASSQLWDSSRHEQYF
>TRBD2|TRBJ2-7|TRBV9|NA
TGTGCCAGCAGCGTAGACGGACTAGCCTACGAGCAGTACTTC
CASSVDGLAYEQYF
>TRBD2|TRBJ2-7|TRBV29-1|NA
TGCAGCGTTGAATATAGCGGGGGCTACGAGCAGTACTTC
CSVEYSGGYEQYF
>TRBD2|TRBJ2-1|TRBV27|NA
TGTGCCAGCAGTTTTGGACTAGCGGGGAATGAGCAGTTCTTC
CASSFGLAGNEQFF
>NA|TRBJ1-2|TRBV9|NA
TGTGCCAGCAGCGTATGGGCAGGGTCCACTAACTATGGCTACACCTTC
CASSVWAGSTNYGYTF
>NA|TRBJ2-1|TRBV7-6|NA
TGTGCCAGCAGCGTGGGGGAGTCTGAGCAGTTCTTC
CASSVGESEQFF
>NA|TRBJ2-7|TRBV3-1|NA
TGTGCCAGCAGCCAAGATGGAACCGGGACTCGATCTCCCGAGCAGTACTTC
CASSQDGTGTRSPEQYF
>NA|TRBJ2-2|TRBV6-1|NA
TGTGCCAGCACCCTTTGGCAGCAGGGAGGCACCGGGGAGCTGTTTTTT
CASTLWQQGGTGELFF
>NA|TRBJ1-4|TRBV4-3|NA
TGCGCCAGCAGCCAAGATTGGGCGACAGCTGTTAATGAAAAACTGTTTTTT
CASSQDWATAVNEKLFF
>NA|TRBJ2-1|TRBV7-6|NA
TGTGCCAGCAGCTATACCGGGACTGCCACCTACAATGAGCAGTTCTTC
CASSYTGTATYNEQFF
>TRBD2|TRBJ2-7|TRBV14|NA
TGTGCCAGCAGCCAAGATGGTAGCGGGAGCGCCCTCTCCTACGAGCAGTACTTC
CASSQDGSGSALSYEQYF
>NA|TRBJ1-1|TRBV30|NA
TGTGCCTGGAGTTCTCCCGGCACTGAAGCTTTCTTT
CAWSSPGTEAFF
>NA|TRBJ2-7|TRBV4-1|NA
TGCGCCAGCAGCCAAGATTGGAGGGACTCCTACGAGCAGTACTTC
CASSQDWRDSYEQYF
>TRBD2|TRBJ2-1|TRBV4-3|NA
TGCGCCAGCACCGAAGGACTAGCGGGTGGGAATGAGCAGTTCTTC
CASTEGLAGGNEQFF
>TRBD2|TRBJ2-1|TRBV7-9|NA
TGTGCCAGCAGGGCCGGGACTAGCGTTCCTGAGCAGTTCTTC
CASRAGTSVPEQFF
>NA|TRBJ1-2|TRBV7-9|NA
TGTGCCAGCAGCCGAACGGTATTGGATGGCTACACCTTC
CASSRTVLDGYTF
>NA|TRBJ2-2|TRBV29-1|NA
TGCAGCGCTACAGGGTGGACCGGGGAGCTGTTTTTT
CSATGWTGELFF
>TRBD2|TRBJ2-1|TRBV19|NA
TGTGCCAGTAGTATAGATCTAGAAGGACTAGCGAGTGACAATGAGCAGTTCTTC
CASSIDLEGLASDNEQFF
>TRBD1|TRBJ2-7|TRBV28|many
TGTGCCAGCAGTTTGGACAGGGCCTACGAGCAGTACTTC
CASSLDRAYEQYF
>TRBD1|TRBJ1-1|TRBV9|NA
TGTGCCAGCAGCGGACAACAGGGGTTGGGCACTGAAGCTTTCTTT
CASSGQQGLGTEAFF
>NA|TRBJ2-1|TRBV5-4|NA
TGTGCCAGCAGCTTGGGTCTTGGGGGAGTGGCCTACAATGAGCAGTTCTTC
CASSLGLGGVAYNEQFF
>NA|TRBJ1-2|TRBV30|NA
TGTGCTATCAGGGGTAACTATGGCTACACCTTC
CAIRGNYGYTF
>NA|TRBJ2-7|TRBV29-1|few
TGCAGCGCTTTCCTGCGGGTTTCGACCTACGAGCAGTACTTC
CSAFLRVSTYEQYF
>NA|TRBJ2-7|TRBV27|NA
TGTGCCAGCAGTTTATCCACATCCCCTCCAAAGTACTTC
CASSLSTSPPKYF
>NA|TRBJ1-1|TRBV19|NA
TGTGCCAGTAGTATAAGGTCCGCGAACACTGAAGCTTTCTTT
CASSIRSANTEAFF
>NA|TRBJ1-5|TRBV19|NA
TGTGCCAGTAGTATCTTGGGAGGACAGTACAATCAGCCCCAGCATTTT
CASSILGGQYNQPQHF
>NA|TRBJ1-1|TRBV4-1|NA
TGCGCCAGCAGCCAAGATATTTTGAACACTGAAGCTTTCTTT
CASSQDILNTEAFF
>NA|TRBJ2-3|TRBV20-1|NA
TGCAGTGCTAGAGATCCCCTGTTTGGCCCCGAGGCGGCAGATACGCAGTATTTT
CSARDPLFGPEAADTQYF
>NA|TRBJ1-5|TRBV6-4|few
TGTGCCAGCAGTGAGGGGACACCTAATCAGCCCCAGCATTTT
CASSEGTPNQPQHF
>TRBD2|TRBJ2-2|TRBV24-1|NA
TGTGCCACCAGTGATTTGCAACTAGCGGGAGGGCTTAACACCGGGGAGCTGTTTTTT
CATSDLQLAGGLNTGELFF
>TRBD2|TRBJ2-7|TRBV20-1|NA
TGCAGTGCTCACGGGACTAGCGGGACCCCAGTCTACGAGCAGTACTTC
CSAHGTSGTPVYEQYF
>NA|TRBJ1-1|TRBV7-6|few
TGTGCCAGCAGCCCCGGGGCATCGAACACTGAAGCTTTCTTT
CASSPGASNTEAFF
>TRBD1|TRBJ2-1|TRBV3-1|once
TGTGCCAGCAGCCAACCGGGACAGGGAGTCAATGAGCAGTTCTTC
CASSQPGQGVNEQFF
>TRBD1|TRBJ2-5|TRBV9|few
TGTGCCAGCAGCGAGGAGGGACAGGCACTCCAAGAGACCCAGTACTTC
CASSEEGQALQETQYF
>TRBD1|TRBJ1-1|TRBV7-9|NA
TGTGCCAGCAGCGAATCCGGGACAGGGGTTTCCCAGGCTTTCTTT
CASSESGTGVSQAFF
>NA|TRBJ2-1|TRBV29-1|NA
TGCAGCGTTCCGGCCCCCGGGGCCTACAATGAGCAGTTCTTC
CSVPAPGAYNEQFF
>NA|TRBJ2-5|TRBV12-3/TRBV12-4|NA
TGTGCCAGCAGTTTCCCTGGACTAAAAGAGACCCAGTACTTC
CASSFPGLKETQYF